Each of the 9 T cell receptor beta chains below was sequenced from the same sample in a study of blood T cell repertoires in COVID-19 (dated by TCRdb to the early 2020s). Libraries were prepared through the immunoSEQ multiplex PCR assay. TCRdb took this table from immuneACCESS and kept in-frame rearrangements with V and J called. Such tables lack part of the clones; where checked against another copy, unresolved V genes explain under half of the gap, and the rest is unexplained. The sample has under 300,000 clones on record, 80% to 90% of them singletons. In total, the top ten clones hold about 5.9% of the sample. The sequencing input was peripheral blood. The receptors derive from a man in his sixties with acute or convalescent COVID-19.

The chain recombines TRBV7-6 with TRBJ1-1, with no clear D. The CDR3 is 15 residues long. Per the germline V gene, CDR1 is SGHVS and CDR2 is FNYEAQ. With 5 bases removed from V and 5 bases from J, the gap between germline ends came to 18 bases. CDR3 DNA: TGTGCCAGCAGCGCCCTTCGGGGTGAGGATACTGAAGCTTTCTTT. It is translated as CASSALRGEDTEAFF.

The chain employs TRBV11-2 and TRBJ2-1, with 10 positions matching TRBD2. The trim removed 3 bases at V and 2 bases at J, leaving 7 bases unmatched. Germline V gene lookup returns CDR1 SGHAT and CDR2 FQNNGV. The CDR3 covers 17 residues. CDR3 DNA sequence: TGTGCCAGCAGCTTTAACCGAGCGGGAGGGCCCTACAATGAGCAGTTCTTC. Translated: CASSFNRAGGPYNEQFF.

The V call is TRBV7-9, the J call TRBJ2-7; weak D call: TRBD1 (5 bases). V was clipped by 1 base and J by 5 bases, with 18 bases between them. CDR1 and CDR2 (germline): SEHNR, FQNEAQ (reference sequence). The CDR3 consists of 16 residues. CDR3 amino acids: CASSLGQGLGGNEQYF. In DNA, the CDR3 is TGTGCCAGCAGCTTAGGTCAGGGCTTGGGTGGTAACGAGCAGTACTTC.

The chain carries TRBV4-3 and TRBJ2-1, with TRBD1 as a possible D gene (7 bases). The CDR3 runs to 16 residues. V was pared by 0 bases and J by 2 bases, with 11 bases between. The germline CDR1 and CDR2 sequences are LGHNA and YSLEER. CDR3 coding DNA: TGCGCCAGCAGCCAAGATCAGGGGGGTCCCTACAATGAGCAGTTCTTC. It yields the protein CASSQDQGGPYNEQFF.

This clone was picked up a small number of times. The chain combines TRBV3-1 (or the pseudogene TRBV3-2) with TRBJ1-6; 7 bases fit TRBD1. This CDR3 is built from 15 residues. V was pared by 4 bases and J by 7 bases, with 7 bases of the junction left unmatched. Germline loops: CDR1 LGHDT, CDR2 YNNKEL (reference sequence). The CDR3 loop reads CASSLTTGRNSPLHF. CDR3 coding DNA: TGTGCCAGCAGCCTTACGACAGGGCGGAATTCACCCCTCCACTTT.

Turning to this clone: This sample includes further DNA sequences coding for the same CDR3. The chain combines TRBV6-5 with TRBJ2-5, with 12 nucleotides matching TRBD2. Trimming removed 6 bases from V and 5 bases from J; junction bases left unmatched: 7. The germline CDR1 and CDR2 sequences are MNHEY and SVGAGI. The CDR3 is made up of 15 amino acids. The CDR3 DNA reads TGTGCCAGCAGCCGAGGACTAGCGGGACGCGAGACCCAGTACTTC. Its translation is CASSRGLAGRETQYF.

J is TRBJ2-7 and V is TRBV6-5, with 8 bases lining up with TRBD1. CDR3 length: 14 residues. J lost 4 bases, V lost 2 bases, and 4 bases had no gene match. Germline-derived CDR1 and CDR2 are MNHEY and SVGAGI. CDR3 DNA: TGTGCCAGCAGTTACAGCGGACAGGGATACGAGCAGTACTTC. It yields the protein CASSYSGQGYEQYF.

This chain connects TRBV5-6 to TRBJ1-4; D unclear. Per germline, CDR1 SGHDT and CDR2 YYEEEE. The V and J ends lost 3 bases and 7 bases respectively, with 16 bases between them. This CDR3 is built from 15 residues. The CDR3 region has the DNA TGTGCCAGCAGCTGGAGACGGGTCCTCAGTGAAAAACTGTTTTTT. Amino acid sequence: CASSWRRVLSEKLFF. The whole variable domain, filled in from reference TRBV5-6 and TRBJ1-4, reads DAGVTQSPTHLIKTRGQQVTLRCSPKSGHDTVSWYQQALGQGPQFIFQYYEEEERQRGNFPDRFSGHQFPNYSSELNVNALLLGDSALYLCASSWRRVLSEKLFFGSGTQLSVL.

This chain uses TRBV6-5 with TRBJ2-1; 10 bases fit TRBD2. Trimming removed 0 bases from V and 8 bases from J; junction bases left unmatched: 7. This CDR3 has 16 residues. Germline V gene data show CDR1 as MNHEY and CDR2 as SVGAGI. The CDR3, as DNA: TGTGCCAGCAGTTACTCGCTAGCGGGAGCTGTGGATGAGCAGTTCTTC. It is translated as CASSYSLAGAVDEQFF.